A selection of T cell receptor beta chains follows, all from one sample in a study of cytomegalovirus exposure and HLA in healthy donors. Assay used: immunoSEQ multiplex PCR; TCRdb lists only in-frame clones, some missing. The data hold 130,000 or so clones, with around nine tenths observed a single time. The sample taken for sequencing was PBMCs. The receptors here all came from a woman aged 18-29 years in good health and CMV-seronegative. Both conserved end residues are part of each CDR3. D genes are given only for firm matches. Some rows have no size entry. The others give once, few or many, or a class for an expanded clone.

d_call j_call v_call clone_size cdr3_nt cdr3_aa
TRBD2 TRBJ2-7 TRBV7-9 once TGTGCCAGCAGCTTAGGATTTAGCGGGGGGGTCTACGAGCAGTACTTC CASSLGFSGGVYEQYF
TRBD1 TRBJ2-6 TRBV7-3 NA TGTGCCAGCAGCCCTGGACAGGGATACACTGGGGCCAACGTCCTGACTTTC CASSPGQGYTGANVLTF
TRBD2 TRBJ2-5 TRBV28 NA TGTGCCAGCAGGACTAGCGGGGGGGAGACCCAGTACTTC CASRTSGGETQYF
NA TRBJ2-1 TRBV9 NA TGTGCCAGCAGCGTAGGGGACAACGACAATGAGCAGTTCTTC CASSVGDNDNEQFF
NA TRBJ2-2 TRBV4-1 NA TGCGCCAGCAGCCAAGTCGTTTCAGGGTCCGGGGAGCTGTTTTTT CASSQVVSGSGELFF
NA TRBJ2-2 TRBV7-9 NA TGTGCCAGCAGCTTAAGGGGGAACACCGGGGAGCTGTTTTTT CASSLRGNTGELFF
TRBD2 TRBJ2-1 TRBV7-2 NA TGTGCCAGCAGCTTAGATCCGTCTAGCGGGGGAAACAATGAGCAGTTCTTC CASSLDPSSGGNNEQFF
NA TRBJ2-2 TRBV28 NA TGTGCCAGCAAGGGGGCGAGACGAACACGGGAGACCGGGGAGCTGTTTTTT CASKGARRTRETGELFF
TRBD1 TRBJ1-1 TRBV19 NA TGTGCCAGTAGGGACGACAGGGGGAGGGTCACTGAAGCTTTCTTT CASRDDRGRVTEAFF
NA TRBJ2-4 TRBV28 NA TGTGCCAGCAGTTCGGACAGCCATCCTTCTTTAGCCAAAAACATTCAGTACTTC CASSSDSHPSLAKNIQYF
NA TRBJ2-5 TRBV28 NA TGTGCCAGCAGTTCACCGGAGAGAGGTTCGGAGACCCAGTACTTC CASSSPERGSETQYF
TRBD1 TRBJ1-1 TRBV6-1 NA TGTGCCAGCAGTACGACAGGGGGCGACACTGAAGCTTTCTTT CASSTTGGDTEAFF
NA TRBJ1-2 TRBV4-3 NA TGCGCCAGCAGCCAAGTTCCCCTGGGGGGGCAGCGCTATGGCTACACCTTC CASSQVPLGGQRYGYTF
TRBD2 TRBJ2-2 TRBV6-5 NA TGTGCCAGCCACCGGGGGGGGGTAGGCACCGGGGAGCTGTTTTTT CASHRGGVGTGELFF
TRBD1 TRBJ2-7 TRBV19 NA TGTGCCAGTAGTAGACCGGGACAGCAATACGAGCAGTACTTC CASSRPGQQYEQYF
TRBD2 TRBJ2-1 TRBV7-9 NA TGTGCCAGCAGCCTGCGGGAGTCCCCGGGGTTCGATAAGCAGTTCTTC CASSLRESPGFDKQFF
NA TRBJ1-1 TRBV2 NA TGTGCCAGCTACGGGGGGGGGACTGAAGCTTTCTTT CASYGGGTEAFF
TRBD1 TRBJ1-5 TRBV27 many TGTGCCAGCAGTACACAGGGGCGGCAGCCCCAGCATTTT CASSTQGRQPQHF
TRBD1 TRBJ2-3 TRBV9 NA TGTGCCAGCAGCGTCGATCCCAGGGGGGATACGCAGTATTTT CASSVDPRGDTQYF
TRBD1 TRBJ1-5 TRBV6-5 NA TGTGCCAGCAGTCCACAGGGGAGTTGGTATCAGCCCCAGCATTTT CASSPQGSWYQPQHF
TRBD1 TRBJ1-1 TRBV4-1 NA TGCGCCAGCAGCCCTACGACAGGGACCACTGAAGCTTTCTTT CASSPTTGTTEAFF
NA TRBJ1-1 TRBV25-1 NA TGTGCCAGCAGTGATCCAGGGAAGAACACTGAAGCTTTCTTT CASSDPGKNTEAFF
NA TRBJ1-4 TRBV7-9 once TGTGCCAGCAGCTTTCGGGGAATGGGTGAAAAACTGTTTTTT CASSFRGMGEKLFF
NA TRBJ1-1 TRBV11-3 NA TGTGCCAGCAGCGTACGAGAGAGACAGGCAACTTTCTTT CASSVRERQATFF
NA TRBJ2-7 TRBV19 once TGTGCCAGTAGTATAACCGGGACATATAGTTACGAGCAGTACTTC CASSITGTYSYEQYF
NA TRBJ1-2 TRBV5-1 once TGCGCCAGCAGCTTGGATCCGGGTAGTTACTATGGCTACACCTTC CASSLDPGSYYGYTF
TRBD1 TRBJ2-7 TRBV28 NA TGTGCCAGCAGTTTACTTGGGACAGGGACCTACGAGCAGTACTTC CASSLLGTGTYEQYF
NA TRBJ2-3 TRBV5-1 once TGCGCCAGCAGCCGCCCCCCGGGGGATACGCAGTATTTT CASSRPPGDTQYF
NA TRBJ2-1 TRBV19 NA TGTGCCAGTAGTATAACCGGGTACAATGAGCAGTTCTTC CASSITGYNEQFF
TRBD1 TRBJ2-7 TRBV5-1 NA TGCGCCAGCAGCTGGACGGGGACAGATTACGAGCAGTACTTC CASSWTGTDYEQYF
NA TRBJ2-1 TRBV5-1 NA TGCGCCAGCAGCCCCTCGTTCGATGAGCAGTTCTTC CASSPSFDEQFF
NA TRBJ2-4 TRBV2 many TGTGCCAGCATAGGGGTCCAAAACATTCAGTACTTC CASIGVQNIQYF
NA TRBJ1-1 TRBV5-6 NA TGTGCCAGCAGCTCCCCTCTGAACACTGAAGCTTTCTTT CASSSPLNTEAFF
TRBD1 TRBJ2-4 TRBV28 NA TGTGCCAGCAGTTTTCAGGGGGTAGCCAAAAACATTCAGTACTTC CASSFQGVAKNIQYF
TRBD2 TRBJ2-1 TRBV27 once TGTGCCAGCACTCCAGCGGGAAGGGGTGAGCAGTTCTTC CASTPAGRGEQFF
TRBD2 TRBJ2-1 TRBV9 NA TGTGCCAGCAGCCACGGACTAGCGGGGGGGAGCTCCTACAATGAGCAGTTCTTC CASSHGLAGGSSYNEQFF
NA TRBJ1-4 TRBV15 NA TGTGCCACCAGCGGCCGGGGGGGACGCCGGATTAATGAAAAACTGTTTTTT CATSGRGGRRINEKLFF
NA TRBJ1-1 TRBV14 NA TGTGCCAGCAGCCCACAACAGGGTGGAACTGAAGCTTTCTTT CASSPQQGGTEAFF
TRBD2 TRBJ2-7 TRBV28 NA TGTGCCAGCAGTGCTCCGGGACTAGTCTCCTACGAGCAGTACTTC CASSAPGLVSYEQYF
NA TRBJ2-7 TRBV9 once TGTGCCAGCAGCGTAGCAGGTAGGGGCTACGAGCAGTACTTC CASSVAGRGYEQYF
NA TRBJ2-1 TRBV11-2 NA TGTGCCATCGAGATTGGGAGCTCCTACAATGAGCAGTTCTTC CAIEIGSSYNEQFF
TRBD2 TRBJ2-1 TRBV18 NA TGTGCCAGCTCACCCACGACTAGCTATGAGCAGTTCTTC CASSPTTSYEQFF
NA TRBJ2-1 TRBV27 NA TGTGCCAGCAGTTTATCGGGGGGGGCCCTCTACAATGAGCAGTTCTTC CASSLSGGALYNEQFF
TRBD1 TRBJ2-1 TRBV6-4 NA TGTGCCAGCAGTGACCAACAGGGGATCAATGAGCAGTTCTTC CASSDQQGINEQFF
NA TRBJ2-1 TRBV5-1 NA TGCGCCAGCAGCTTGGGCCCCCACGGGACAAGTTACAATGAGCAGTTCTTC CASSLGPHGTSYNEQFF
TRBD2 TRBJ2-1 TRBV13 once TGTGCCAGCAGCTTAGTAAGCGGGAGCTACAATGAGCAGTTCTTC CASSLVSGSYNEQFF
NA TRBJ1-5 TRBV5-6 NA TGTGCCAGCAGCTTGGACAGGGTCAATCAGCCCCAGCATTTT CASSLDRVNQPQHF
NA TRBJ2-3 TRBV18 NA TGTGCCAGCTCACCACCTTCAACGGCAGATACGCAGTATTTT CASSPPSTADTQYF
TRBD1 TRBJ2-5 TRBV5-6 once TGTGCCAGCAGCTTGGCCCGGGGACAGGCCCAGTACTTC CASSLARGQAQYF
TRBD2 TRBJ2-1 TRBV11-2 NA TGTGCCAGCAGCTTAGATGTTAGCGGGGGCCTATTTTGGTACAATGAGCAGTTCTTC CASSLDVSGGLFWYNEQFF
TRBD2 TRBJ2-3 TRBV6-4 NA TGTGCCAGCAGTGCCTCCCCGGGCGGGGGAGGCACAGATACGCAGTATTTT CASSASPGGGGTDTQYF